Listed here is a single T cell receptor beta chain. This record comes from a study of shared clonotypes between healthy human individuals. Clones were read by immunoSEQ multiplex PCR, and TCRdb kept only the in-frame ones, dropping some. There are about 500,000 clones in the sample; approximately 77% occur only once, and 12% lies in the top ten. CDR1 is SGDLS and CDR2 is YYNGEE in the germline V gene. CDR3 size: 15 residues. With 4 bases removed from V and 0 bases from J, the gap between germline ends came to 11 bases. This TCR came from a woman in her forties in good health. Some clones in this sample may be carry-over from other donors' samples. The sample taken for sequencing was PBMCs. The chain combines TRBV9 with TRBJ2-1; the D gene is possibly TRBD1 (5 bases). The CDR3 here is CASSPRQSSYNEQFF. The CDR3 DNA reads TGTGCCAGCAGCCCTCGACAGAGCTCCTACAATGAGCAGTTCTTC.